This TCR beta chain was captured in a study of Graves' ophthalmopathy and Graves' hyperthyroidism. General study results and limits: Most expanded thyroid clonotypes above 0.001 frequency also appeared in blood.

The V gene lost 3 bases and the J gene lost 0 bases, with 9 bases spanning the gap. The V gene's germline CDR1 is LNHDA and CDR2 SQIVND (reference sequence). The CDR3 spans 14 residues. This clonotype was seen ten or more times. The target antigen is unknown. Investigators amplified TCR beta CDR3 regions from RNA transcripts. An initial RT-PCR round employing HTBI primers preceded a second-round multiplex PCR. TCRdb reanalysed the multiplex PCR reads using MiXCR and keeps one entry per CDR3 protein. The sample gives about half a million distinct CDR3 sequences, 14% of which show up once; approximately 9.8% is in the top ten. Under 3 months in duration, the ophthalmopathy in affected donors had moderate-to-severe activity, CAS ≥3 and NOSPECS ≥4. PBMCs came from 7.5 to 10 ml of fresh peripheral blood.

The sequencing sample was made of blood. The TCR was taken from a woman aged 30 to 39 with Graves' ophthalmopathy. The chain links TRBV19 to TRBJ2-7; no firm D call. The CDR3 protein is CASSIGLASYEQYF. The CDR3 nucleotides are TGTGCCAGTAGTATTGGTCTGGCCTCCTACGAGCAGTACTTC.